This T cell receptor beta chain was recovered during a study of human CD8 memory T cell subsets. UMI-labeled 5' RACE produced the TCR beta libraries. For each CDR3 protein, TCRdb gives one entry from its re-call of the 5' RACE reads, without DNA. Its listing shows 4,500 to 5,500 distinct CDR3 sequences. Points on this clonotype: No antigen is known for it.

Findings of the study overall: High diversity, at similar levels, marked stem-like memory and precursor exhausted T cells but not effector memory cells.

Negative magnetic separation was used for the enrichment of total CD8+ T cells. CDR1 is MRHNA and CDR2 is SNTAGT in the germline V gene. The CDR3 is 13 amino acids. The V and J genes are TRBV6-4 and TRBJ2-1; the D call of TRBD1 rests on TCRdb alone, since no DNA is present to check it. The specimen was CD8+ T cells from PBMCs. The clonotype comes from a human donor in good health. This CDR3 is CASSDSDRGEQFF.